The rows below give T cell receptor beta chains drawn from one sample of a study of shared clonotypes between healthy human individuals. The assay was immunoSEQ multiplex PCR, and TCRdb's table has in-frame clones only and misses some. The table lists over 2 million clones, roughly 96% of them singletons. The sample comprised naive CD4+ T cells sorted from blood. The receptors were sampled from a man aged 18 to 35 in good health. The CDR3 runs from the conserved cysteine through the conserved F or W. The D gene is left open where the match is weak. The size entry is marked missing in some rows and otherwise reads once, few, many or a size class.

size: .
D: TRBD1
V: TRBV5-6
J: TRBJ2-7
DNA: TGTGCCAGCAGCCCCGGGACAGGGGGCGCGGGGGAGCAGTACTTC
CDR3: CASSPGTGGAGEQYF

size: .
D: .
V: TRBV5-1
J: TRBJ1-1
DNA: TGCGCCAGCAGGGTGGGGCAGGAAAAAGCTTTCTTT
CDR3: CASRVGQEKAFF

size: once
D: TRBD1
V: TRBV6-1
J: TRBJ1-5
DNA: TGTGCCAGCAGAGCTGTCAGGGGGGATCAGCCCCAGCATTTT
CDR3: CASRAVRGDQPQHF

size: .
D: TRBD1
V: TRBV6-5
J: TRBJ2-7
DNA: TGTGCCAGCAGTCCCGGGACAGGGCCCTACGAGCAGTACTTC
CDR3: CASSPGTGPYEQYF

size: .
D: TRBD2
V: TRBV7-7
J: TRBJ2-5
DNA: TGTGCTAGCAGCCCTCGGAGTAGCGGGTACCAAGAGACCCAGTACTTC
CDR3: CASSPRSSGYQETQYF

size: .
D: TRBD2
V: TRBV11-2
J: TRBJ2-1
DNA: TGTGCCAGCAGCTTAGATAGCGGGAGTTACAATGAGCAGTTCTTC
CDR3: CASSLDSGSYNEQFF

size: once
D: .
V: TRBV5-4
J: TRBJ1-6
DNA: TGTGCCAGCAGCCCCACATTTGGGGGCAGAAATAATTCACCCCTCCACTTT
CDR3: CASSPTFGGRNNSPLHF

size: .
D: .
V: TRBV18
J: TRBJ1-2
DNA: TGTGCCAGCTCAACGCTAGGCACCGAGATGAGCTACACCTTC
CDR3: CASSTLGTEMSYTF

size: .
D: .
V: TRBV6-5
J: TRBJ2-3
DNA: TGTGCCAGCAGGCAGGACACAGATACGCAGTATTTT
CDR3: CASRQDTDTQYF

size: .
D: .
V: TRBV6-6
J: TRBJ2-5
DNA: TGTGCCAGCAGTTACCCCGTGAGGGAAGAGACCCAGTACTTC
CDR3: CASSYPVREETQYF

size: .
D: TRBD2
V: TRBV6-6
J: TRBJ2-7
DNA: TGTGCCAGCAGCCCCATGGGGGCGGGAGGGCAGTACGAGCAGTACTTC
CDR3: CASSPMGAGGQYEQYF

size: .
D: TRBD2
V: TRBV2
J: TRBJ2-3
DNA: TGTGCCACCGCTAGCGGGGTGGGCACAGATACGCAGTATTTT
CDR3: CATASGVGTDTQYF

size: once
D: .
V: TRBV4-1
J: TRBJ2-2
DNA: TGCGCCAGCAGCCCCCACGCTGGGGGGACCGGGGAGCTGTTTTTT
CDR3: CASSPHAGGTGELFF

size: .
D: .
V: TRBV19
J: TRBJ2-4
DNA: TGTGCCAGTAGTATAAACGGTAATCTAGCCAAAAACATTCAGTACTTC
CDR3: CASSINGNLAKNIQYF

size: .
D: TRBD1
V: TRBV7-2
J: TRBJ2-1
DNA: TGTGCCAGCAGCCCTCACAGGGGGCGAATTGATCCCGGTATGGGCGAGCAGTTCTTC
CDR3: CASSPHRGRIDPGMGEQFF

size: .
D: .
V: TRBV18
J: TRBJ1-1
DNA: TGTGCCAGCTCACCGGGGAGGAACACTGAAGCTTTCTTT
CDR3: CASSPGRNTEAFF

size: .
D: TRBD1
V: TRBV4-1
J: TRBJ2-3
DNA: TGCGCCAGCAGCCAAGAGGGACAGGGTATAACAGATACGCAGTATTTT
CDR3: CASSQEGQGITDTQYF

size: once
D: .
V: TRBV5-4
J: TRBJ2-7
DNA: TGTGCCAGCAGCTTGGAATGGGGGGACCACGAGCAGTACTTC
CDR3: CASSLEWGDHEQYF

size: .
D: TRBD1
V: TRBV19
J: TRBJ1-1
DNA: TGTGCCAGTAGTTTGGGACAGAGGGACACTGAAGCTTTCTTT
CDR3: CASSLGQRDTEAFF

size: .
D: .
V: TRBV5-1
J: TRBJ2-2
DNA: TGCGCCAGCAGGTCCAGCCCGGGCGACACCGGGGAGCTGTTTTTT
CDR3: CASRSSPGDTGELFF

size: .
D: TRBD1
V: TRBV19
J: TRBJ2-2
DNA: TGTGCCAGTAACGGGATCCGGGACAGGCTGAACACCGGGGAGCTGTTTTTT
CDR3: CASNGIRDRLNTGELFF

size: .
D: .
V: TRBV20-1
J: TRBJ2-4
DNA: TGCAGTGCTAAAACAGGAAACATTCAGTACTTC
CDR3: CSAKTGNIQYF

size: .
D: .
V: TRBV6-1
J: TRBJ1-1
DNA: TGTGCCACCCCGGGCCGCCAGGAGATGAACACTGAAGCTTTCTTT
CDR3: CATPGRQEMNTEAFF

size: .
D: .
V: TRBV2
J: TRBJ2-7
DNA: TGTGCCAGCAGTAGTTCGAACTACGAGCAGTACTTC
CDR3: CASSSSNYEQYF

size: once
D: .
V: TRBV30
J: TRBJ2-7
DNA: TGTGCCTGGAGTATTGGCCGGGACTCCTACGAGCAGTACTTC
CDR3: CAWSIGRDSYEQYF